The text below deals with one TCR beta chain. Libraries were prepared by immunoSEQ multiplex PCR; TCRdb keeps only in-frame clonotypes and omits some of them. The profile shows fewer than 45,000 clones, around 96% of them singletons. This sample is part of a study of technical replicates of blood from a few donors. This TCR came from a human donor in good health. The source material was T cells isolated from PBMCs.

CDR3 nucleotides: TGTGCCACCAGCGAGGTGCTTCACTATGGCTACACCTTC. Its protein product is CATSEVLHYGYTF. The chain has TRBV15 and TRBJ1-2; D is uncertain. Per the germline V gene, CDR1 is LNHNV and CDR2 is YYDKDF (reference sequence). V shed 5 bases and J shed 3 bases, with 10 bases lying between them. This CDR3 is built from 13 residues.